This T cell receptor beta chain appears in the sequencing data of a study of human T cells and chemical hapten exposure. About the research overall: Mostly female patients had alopecia areata, totalis or universalis. Study-wide results and limits: Once DPC sensitization occurred, TCRs above 1 in 1000 frequency showed no change.

This clonotype was detected many times. The antigen remains unidentified. As to time point: patch test 2, 6 weeks after DPC sensitization. As for treatment: therapeutic diphenylcyclopropenone sensitization with weekly scalp DPC. Trimming removed 7 bases from V and 2 bases from J, with 15 bases in between. This CDR3 comprises 13 residues. Germline values: CDR1 SQVTM, CDR2 ANQGSEA. Using its own MiXCR run on the RACE reads, TCRdb lists one record per CDR3 protein. The data show some 82,000 distinct CDR3 sequences, 6.5% to 8% seen once. V usage is TRBV29-1 and J usage is TRBJ2-7, with D unresolved. The sequence was collected from a woman aged 25 to 39 with alopecia areata. Some clones in this sample may be carry-over from other donors' samples. Source: whole blood, taken in connection with sensitization to the hapten diphenylcyclopropenone (DPC). The CDR3 reads CSAALGAPYEQYF. DNA for the CDR3: TGCAGCGCTGCGTTGGGCGCCCCCTACGAGCAGTACTTC.